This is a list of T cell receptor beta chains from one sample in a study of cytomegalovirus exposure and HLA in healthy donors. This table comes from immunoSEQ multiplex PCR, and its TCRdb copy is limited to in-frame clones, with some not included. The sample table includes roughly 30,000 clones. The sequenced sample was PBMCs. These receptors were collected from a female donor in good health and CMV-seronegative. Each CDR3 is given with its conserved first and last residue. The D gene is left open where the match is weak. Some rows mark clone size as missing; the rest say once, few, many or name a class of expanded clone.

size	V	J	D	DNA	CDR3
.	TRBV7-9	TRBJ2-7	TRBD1	TGTGCCAGCAGTTTGACAGGGGGACTTGACGAGCAGTACTTC	CASSLTGGLDEQYF
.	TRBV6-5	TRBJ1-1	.	TGTGCCAGCAGTTACTCGAGACTCACTGAAGCTTTCTTT	CASSYSRLTEAFF
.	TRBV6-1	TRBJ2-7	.	TGTGCCAGCACCTTTACTCATCTCCTCTCCTACGAGCAGTACTTC	CASTFTHLLSYEQYF
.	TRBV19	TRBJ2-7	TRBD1	TGTGCCAGTAGCCTAACAGGGGGCGGGTACGAGCAGTACTTC	CASSLTGGGYEQYF
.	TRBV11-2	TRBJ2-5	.	TGTGCCAGCAGCTCTCAAGAGACCCAGTACTTC	CASSSQETQYF
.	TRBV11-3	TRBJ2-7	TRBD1	TGTGCCAGCGGCACCGGACAGGGCTACGAGCAGTACTTC	CASGTGQGYEQYF
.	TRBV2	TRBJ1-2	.	TGTGCCAGCACCCTAGGACAGAACTATGGCTACACCTTC	CASTLGQNYGYTF
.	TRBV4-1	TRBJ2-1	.	TGCGCCAGCACCTATTCCGGGACATCCTACAATGAGCAGTTCTTC	CASTYSGTSYNEQFF
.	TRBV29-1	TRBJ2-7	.	TGCAGCGTTGCGGGGGTCCGCGGGGAGCAGTACTTC	CSVAGVRGEQYF
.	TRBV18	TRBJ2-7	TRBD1	TGTGCCAGCTCACTGACCGGGACAGGGGGCCGGGAGCAGTACTTC	CASSLTGTGGREQYF
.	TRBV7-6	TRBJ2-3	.	TGTGCCAGCAGCCCGACGGCGGGTTATGGCACAGATACGCAGTATTTT	CASSPTAGYGTDTQYF
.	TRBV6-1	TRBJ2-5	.	TGTGCCAGCAGTGAAGTCGTCAAGCAGTCGGGGGAGCAGTACTTC	CASSEVVKQSGEQYF
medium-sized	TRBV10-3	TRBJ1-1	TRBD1	TGTGCCATCAGGGACAGGCCGGACACTGAAGCTTTCTTT	CAIRDRPDTEAFF
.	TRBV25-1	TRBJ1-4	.	TGTGCCAGCAGTGAATGGGCGGGGGGGGAAAAACTGTTTTTT	CASSEWAGGEKLFF
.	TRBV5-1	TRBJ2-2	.	TGCGCCAGCAGCTTGGTTGGCTCGAACACCGGGGAGCTGTTTTTT	CASSLVGSNTGELFF
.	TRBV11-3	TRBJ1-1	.	TGTGCCAGCAGCTTAGGTCGGGACTCTGGCACTGAAGCTTTCTTT	CASSLGRDSGTEAFF
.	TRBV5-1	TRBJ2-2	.	TGCGCCAGCAGCTTGCTGCTAGGGGCGTCTGGGGAGCTGTTTTTT	CASSLLLGASGELFF
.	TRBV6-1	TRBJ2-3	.	TGTGCCAGCGGGGGGTCGCTGACAGATACGCAGTATTTT	CASGGSLTDTQYF
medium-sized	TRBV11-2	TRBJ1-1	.	TGTGCCAGCAGCTTAGCACAGGGAAACACTGAAGCTTTCTTT	CASSLAQGNTEAFF
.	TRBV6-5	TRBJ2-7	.	TGTGCCAGCAGTTACTCAACAGCAGCCTACGAGCAGTACTTC	CASSYSTAAYEQYF
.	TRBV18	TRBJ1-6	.	TGTGCCAGCTCCCAACTACTTGGGGGGGGAATCGGAGATTCACCCCTCCACTTT	CASSQLLGGGIGDSPLHF
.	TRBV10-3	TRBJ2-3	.	TGTGCCATCAGTGAGGAAGGCGGGGACACAGATACGCAGTATTTT	CAISEEGGDTDTQYF
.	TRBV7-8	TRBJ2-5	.	TGTGCCAGCAGCTTAAATGGGGGCGGGGAGACCCAGTACTTC	CASSLNGGGETQYF
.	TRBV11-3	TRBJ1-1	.	TGTGCCAGCAGCTTAGTTGGACACCAGAACACTGAAGCTTTCTTT	CASSLVGHQNTEAFF
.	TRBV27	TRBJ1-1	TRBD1	TGTGCCAGCAGTTTCTGGAGGGGGCCAGCGTTGAACACTGAAGCTTTCTTT	CASSFWRGPALNTEAFF
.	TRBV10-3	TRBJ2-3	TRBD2	TGTGCCATCAGTGAGTCTGCTAGCGGGGGCACAGCAGATACGCAGTATTTT	CAISESASGGTADTQYF
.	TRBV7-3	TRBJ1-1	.	TGTGCCAGCAGCCCCGGGGGGGGGAGAGGAACTGAAGCTTTCTTT	CASSPGGGRGTEAFF
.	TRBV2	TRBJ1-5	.	TGTGCCAGCAACCAGGACAACTCCAATCAGCCCCAGCATTTT	CASNQDNSNQPQHF
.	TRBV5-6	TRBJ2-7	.	TGTGCCAGCAGCTTGTGGCGGAGACGCTACGAGCAGTACTTC	CASSLWRRRYEQYF
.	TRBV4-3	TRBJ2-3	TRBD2	TGCGCCAGCAGCCAAGTTTGGACTAGCGGGGCTGAAGCGCAGTATTTT	CASSQVWTSGAEAQYF
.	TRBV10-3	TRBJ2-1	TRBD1	TGTGCCATCAGTGAGTCGAACAGGGGACGCAATGAGCAGTTCTTC	CAISESNRGRNEQFF
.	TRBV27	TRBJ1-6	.	TGTGCCAGCAGTTCCCCCGACAGAATAAATTCACCCCTCCACTTT	CASSSPDRINSPLHF
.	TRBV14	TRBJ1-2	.	TGTGCCAGCAGCCAAGGGGTACGAGGAATATATGGCTACACCTTC	CASSQGVRGIYGYTF
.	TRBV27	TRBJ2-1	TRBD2	TGTGCCAGCAGTCCCGGGACTAGCGGGGGGGCCGGCTACAATGAGCAGTTCTTC	CASSPGTSGGAGYNEQFF
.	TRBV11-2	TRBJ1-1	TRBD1	TGTGCCAGCAGCTCAAACAGGGGGAACACTGAAGCTTTCTTT	CASSSNRGNTEAFF
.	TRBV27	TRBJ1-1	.	TGTGCCAGCAGTTCCAGAAACCTTAACACTGAAGCTTTCTTT	CASSSRNLNTEAFF
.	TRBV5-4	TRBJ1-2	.	TGTGCCAGCAGCTTGGACCAGAACTATGGCTACACCTTC	CASSLDQNYGYTF